These 21 T cell receptor beta chains were all obtained from the same sample, sequenced in a study of beta chain features in type 1 diabetes. Reverse transcription of all isolated RNA meant that expressed TCRB transcripts were sequenced. Clones were read by immunoSEQ multiplex PCR, and TCRdb kept only the in-frame ones, dropping some. The table lists 37,000 or so clones, 49% of them singletons. Sequenced input: central memory CD4+ T cells from blood. The receptor set was obtained from a woman between 18 and 29 years old in good health.

This clone was found once. The CDR3 protein is CASRDGRFPGELFF. CDR3 nucleotides: TGCGCCAGCAGAGACGGGAGGTTCCCCGGGGAGCTGTTTTTT. This chain links TRBV5-1 with TRBJ2-2, with 7 bases identical to TRBD2. The CDR3 loop spans 14 amino acids. Trimming at V came to 5 bases and at J to 6 bases, leaving 7 bases not matched to a gene. The V gene's germline CDR1 is SGHRS and CDR2 YFSETQ.

The rearrangement links TRBV29-1 to TRBJ2-5, with no clear D. Trimming left V 4 bases short and J 1 base short, with 7 bases between. Germline CDR1 is SQVTM and CDR2 is ANQGSEA. The CDR3 sequence is 12 residues long. The CDR3 DNA sequence: TGCAGCGTTGTGCAGATCCAAGAGACCCAGTACTTC. Protein: CSVVQIQETQYF.

V and J are TRBV7-6 and TRBJ1-3; D is perhaps TRBD1 (5 bases). From germline, CDR1 is SGHVS and CDR2 FNYEAQ. Trimming took 2 bases from V and 2 from J, leaving 7 bases between them. The CDR3 totals 14 residues. This CDR3 is CASSLRGAGNTIYF. For the CDR3, the DNA is TGTGCCAGCAGCTTAAGGGGCGCTGGAAACACCATATATTTT. The complete variable domain, with remaining parts taken from reference TRBV7-6 and TRBJ1-3, reads GAGVSQSPRYKVTKRGQDVALRCDPISGHVSLYWYRQALGQGPEFLTYFNYEAQQDKSGLPNDRFSAERPEGSISTLTIQRTEQRDSAMYRCASSLRGAGNTIYFGEGSWLTVV.

A few counts support this clone. The rearrangement uses TRBV6-1 and TRBJ1-5, with 7 bases aligning to TRBD1. V dropped 2 bases and J dropped 7; count of bases not matched to a gene: 2. Germline CDR1 MNHNS, CDR2 SASEGT. The CDR3 spans 13 residues. The DNA for the CDR3 is TGTGCCAGCAGTGAAAACAGGGGACAGCCCCAGCATTTT. It specifies CASSENRGQPQHF.

This sequence joins TRBV5-1 and TRBJ1-6, with D possibly being TRBD1 (6 bases). The CDR3 sequence is 15 residues long. CDR1 is SGHRS, CDR2 YFSETQ, per germline. Trimming took off 4 bases at V and 6 bases at J, with 14 bases between the two ends. DNA for the CDR3: TGCGCCAGCAGCCAGAGACAGGAGGTTAATTCACCCCTCCACTTT. This codes for CASSQRQEVNSPLHF. The full variable domain, with the rest looked up from reference TRBV5-1 and TRBJ1-6, is KAGVTQTPRYLIKTRGQQVTLSCSPISGHRSVSWYQQTPGQGLQFLFEYFSETQRNKGNFPGRFSGRQFSNSRSEMNVSTLELGDSALYLCASSQRQEVNSPLHFGNGTRLTVT.

In this sample, this clone turned up a few times. The chain couples TRBV5-4 to TRBJ2-5; 8 bases are shared with TRBD2. J gave up 5 bases and V 3 bases, and 6 bases lay outside the gene matches. Germline values: CDR1 SGHNT, CDR2 YYREEE (reference sequence). The CDR3 spans 14 residues. The CDR3 sequence: CASSSPGGGETQYF. The CDR3 nucleotides are TGTGCCAGCAGCTCGCCGGGGGGGGGTGAGACCCAGTACTTC. Together with reference TRBV5-4 and TRBJ2-5, the CDR3 gives the full variable domain: ETGVTQSPTHLIKTRGQQVTLRCSSQSGHNTVSWYQQALGQGPQFIFQYYREEENGRGNFPPRFSGLQFPNYSSELNVNALELDDSALYLCASSSPGGGETQYFGPGTRLLVL.

A few counts support this clone. The chain combines TRBV18 with TRBJ1-1; a possible D gene is TRBD1 (5 bases). Trimming took 3 bases from V and 0 from J, leaving 8 bases between them. The CDR3 has 14 residues. Germline V gene data show CDR1 as KGHSH and CDR2 as LQKENI. The CDR3 reads CASSPGLMNTEAFF. In nucleotides, the CDR3 is TGTGCCAGCTCACCGGGACTCATGAACACTGAAGCTTTCTTT.

The chain is built from TRBV11-2 and TRBJ1-2; D is perhaps TRBD1 (5 bases). From germline, CDR1 is SGHAT and CDR2 FQNNGV. Trimming cost V 7 bases and J 0 bases, with 9 bases left between them. The CDR3 is made up of 13 amino acids. The CDR3 DNA is TGTGCCAGCACCCCGGGGGCTAACTATGGCTACACCTTC. Translating it yields CASTPGANYGYTF.

The V call is TRBV5-1, the J call TRBJ2-3, with 10 nucleotides matching TRBD2. The germline V gene has CDR1 SGHRS and CDR2 YFSETQ. The CDR3 has 17 amino acids. The ends lost 4 bases at V and 0 bases at J; junction bases unmatched: 8. The CDR3 spells CASSGAGTSASTDTQYF. The CDR3 region has the DNA TGCGCCAGCAGCGGGGCCGGGACTAGCGCTAGCACAGATACGCAGTATTTT.

The chain links TRBV28 to TRBJ1-4; possible D gene TRBD1, 5 bases. Germline V lookup: CDR1 MDHEN, CDR2 SYDVKM. The CDR3 runs to 13 residues. V was pared by 6 bases and J by 3 bases, with 8 bases between. The CDR3 DNA reads as TGTGCCAGCAGGACAGTACCTAATGAAAAACTGTTTTTT. This codes for CASRTVPNEKLFF.

The chain is built from TRBV28 and TRBJ1-1; D is unresolved. Trimming removed 3 bases at V and 4 bases at J, with 9 bases between. Germline values: CDR1 MDHEN, CDR2 SYDVKM. There are 13 residues in the CDR3. The CDR3 loop reads CASSLDWSTEAFF. The CDR3 nucleotides are TGTGCCAGCAGTTTGGATTGGAGCACTGAAGCTTTCTTT.

The chain has TRBV29-1 and TRBJ2-1, with TRBD2 matching over 7 bases. Germline trimming cut 6 bases from V and 8 bases from J; bases unmatched to any gene: 13. Germline assignment: CDR1 SQVTM and CDR2 ANQGSEA. This CDR3 is built from 14 residues. The CDR3 loop reads CSVSLRGIGDEQFF. The CDR3 DNA follows: TGCAGCGTCTCCTTGCGGGGGATCGGGGATGAGCAGTTCTTC.

The chain joins TRBV5-1 to TRBJ1-2; a possible D gene is TRBD1 (5 bases). CDR3 length equals 17 residues. In germline, CDR1 is SGHRS, CDR2 YFSETQ. With 0 bases removed from V and 2 bases from J, the gap between germline ends came to 17 bases. The CDR3 spells CASSLGVRGRENYGYTF. The DNA for the CDR3 is TGCGCCAGCAGCTTGGGAGTGCGGGGACGGGAAAACTATGGCTACACCTTC.

The CDR3 loop reads CASSLDRPDTEAFF. DNA of the CDR3: TGCGCCAGCAGCTTGGACAGGCCAGACACTGAAGCTTTCTTT. The genes are TRBV5-1 and TRBJ1-1; a possible D gene is TRBD1 (5 bases). Germline V lookup: CDR1 SGHRS, CDR2 YFSETQ. V shed 0 bases and J shed 3 bases, with 9 bases lying between them. The CDR3 consists of 14 residues.

The chain couples TRBV7-9 to TRBJ1-5, with TRBD1 as a possible D gene (5 bases). The germline CDR1 and CDR2 sequences are SEHNR and FQNEAQ (reference sequence). The CDR3 runs 13 residues. V was shortened by 0 bases and J by 11 bases, with 11 bases between the two germline ends. This chain's CDR3 is CASSLAGDGTQHF. The CDR3 region has the DNA TGTGCCAGCAGCTTAGCAGGGGATGGGACCCAGCATTTT.

This clone was picked up a small number of times. This chain joins TRBV14 and TRBJ2-7; perhaps TRBD2 as D (5 bases). V lost 3 bases to trimming and J lost 3 bases, with 18 bases between them. CDR1 is SGHDN and CDR2 is FVKESK in the germline V gene. The CDR3 runs to 16 residues. In DNA form, the CDR3 reads TGTGCCAGCAGCCAGGGTCAAACGAGGGTCCTCTACGAGCAGTACTTC. Translated, it gives CASSQGQTRVLYEQYF.

V gene TRBV29-1 combines with J gene TRBJ2-1, with 12 bases aligning to TRBD2. V gave up 4 bases and J gave up 0 bases; unmatched junction bases: 1. The V gene's germline CDR1 is SQVTM and CDR2 ANQGSEA. This CDR3 region has 15 residues. The CDR3: CSVATSGGSYNEQFF. CDR3 bases: TGCAGCGTTGCGACTAGCGGGGGCTCCTACAATGAGCAGTTCTTC.

This clone was seen a single time. The chain is built from TRBV2 and TRBJ2-5, with TRBD2 identical over 10 bases. Looked up from germline, CDR1 is SNHLY and CDR2 is FYNNEI. V lost 4 bases, J lost 4 bases, and 3 bases stayed unmatched. The CDR3 contains 14 residues. In DNA form, the CDR3 reads TGTGCCAGCAGTGTTTGGACTAGCGGAGAGACCCAGTACTTC. Encoded protein: CASSVWTSGETQYF.

A remark on this clone: Sequence at one end of the junction differs from germline and may be a read error. The chain employs TRBV5-5 and TRBJ2-7; D unclear. Per germline, CDR1 SGHKS and CDR2 YYEKEE (reference sequence). This CDR3 is built from 12 residues. CDR3 loop: CASSHDTSLENF. CDR3 DNA: TGTGCCAGCAGCCACGACACGTCTCTCGAGAACTTC.

Worth noting for this clone: The junction differs from germline at one of its ends, possibly a read error. The rearrangement links TRBV25-1 to TRBJ1-1; D gene uncertain. The CDR3 is 14 amino acids. The V gene's germline CDR1 is MGHDK and CDR2 SYGVNS. CDR3 sequence reads: CASSRGLRNAEAFF. Here the CDR3 DNA reads TGTGCCAGCAGTAGAGGCTTAAGGAACGCTGAAGCTTTCTTT. The full variable domain, its missing parts supplied by reference TRBV25-1 and TRBJ1-1, is EADIYQTPRYLVIGTGKKITLECSQTMGHDKMYWYQQDPGMELHLIHYSYGVNSTEKGDLSSESTVSRIRTEHFPLTLESARPSHTSQYLCASSRGLRNAEAFFGQGTRLTVV.

The sample holds a few counts of this clone. The rearrangement links TRBV29-1 to TRBJ2-7, with D tentatively TRBD1 (5 bases). This CDR3 has 12 residues. Germline V gives CDR1 SQVTM, CDR2 ANQGSEA. The ends were cut back, 4 bases at V and 0 bases at J, with 7 bases in the middle. CDR3 amino acids: CSVGQSSYEQYF. CDR3 DNA sequence: TGCAGCGTTGGACAGAGCTCCTACGAGCAGTACTTC.